Each of the 21 T cell receptor beta chains below was sequenced from the same sample in a study of control samples from healthy donors and cancer patients. Assay: immunoSEQ multiplex PCR; the TCRdb copy retains only in-frame clones and omits some. In the table there are approximately 70,000 clones, about 90% of which are singletons. Sequenced sample: blood. The receptors derive from a woman in her fifties or sixties in good health.

This clone has more than one count but fewer than ten. The genes are TRBV6-5 and TRBJ2-3; 8 nucleotides line up with TRBD2. The CDR3 covers 16 residues. The germline gives CDR1 MNHEY, CDR2 SVGAGI. After removal of 0 bases from V and 1 base from J, the junction contained 3 bases not matched to a gene. The CDR3 loop is CASSYSGRAGTDTQYF. DNA for the CDR3: TGTGCCAGCAGTTACTCCGGGAGGGCCGGCACAGATACGCAGTATTTT.

The V gene is TRBV7-2, the J gene TRBJ1-5; D may be TRBD1 (5 bases). The germline gives CDR1 SGHTA, CDR2 FQGNSA. There are 15 residues in the CDR3. Trimming pared 5 bases from V and 3 bases from J, leaving 14 bases between. The CDR3 DNA is TGTGCCAGCAGCACCACCGGGACCACCAATCAGCCCCAGCATTTT. It specifies CASSTTGTTNQPQHF. The whole variable domain, filled in from reference TRBV7-2 and TRBJ1-5, reads GAGVSQSPSNKVTEKGKDVELRCDPISGHTALYWYRQSLGQGLEFLIYFQGNSAPDKSGLPSDRFSAERTGGSVSTLTIQRTQQEDSAVYLCASSTTGTTNQPQHFGDGTRLSIL.

This chain joins TRBV5-5 and TRBJ2-7; D ambiguous. Trimming took off 2 bases at V and 3 bases at J, with 9 bases between the two ends. The length of the CDR3 is 13 residues. Germline CDR1 is SGHKS and CDR2 is YYEKEE (reference sequence). Here the CDR3 reads CASSLRIVYEQYF. The CDR3 nucleotides read TGTGCCAGCAGCTTAAGGATAGTCTACGAGCAGTACTTC.

The CDR3 region is CATRGAELSNQPQHF. CDR3 DNA: TGTGCCACCCGCGGGGCAGAGCTTAGCAATCAGCCCCAGCATTTT. The V gene is TRBV6-1, the J gene TRBJ1-5; D might be TRBD1 (5 bases). Germline values: CDR1 MNHNS, CDR2 SASEGT. V lost 10 bases and J lost 0, with 16 bases in between. The CDR3 length is 15 residues.

A single count supports this clone. The rearrangement joins TRBV15 to TRBJ1-2; 9 bases agree with TRBD1. The CDR3 runs to 16 residues. Germline lookup yields CDR1 LNHNV and CDR2 YYDKDF (reference sequence). Germline trimming cut 0 bases from V and 4 bases from J; bases unmatched to any gene: 6. This CDR3 reads CATSRDQRQGGYGYTF. Written as DNA, the CDR3 is TGTGCCACCAGCAGAGATCAAAGACAGGGGGGCTATGGCTACACCTTC.

This clone turned up a few times. The CDR3 DNA is TGTGCCAGCAGCGCGACCCCGGGACTAGCGGGAGGCTACGAGCAGTACTTC. Translated, it gives CASSATPGLAGGYEQYF. V gene TRBV9 combines with J gene TRBJ2-7; 15 bases match TRBD2. V lost 3 bases to trimming and J lost 3 bases; unmatched junction nucleotides: 7. The CDR3 has 17 residues. The V gene's germline CDR1 is SGDLS and CDR2 YYNGEE.

In its sample, this clone was seen a few times. The chain couples TRBV5-1 to TRBJ2-5, with TRBD1 as a possible D gene (5 bases). The CDR3 is 15 residues long. V was pared by 0 bases and J by 4 bases, with 13 bases between. Germline V lookup: CDR1 SGHRS, CDR2 YFSETQ. DNA of the CDR3: TGCGCCAGCAGCTTGGAAGGACACTCCAGAGAGACCCAGTACTTC. This sequence encodes CASSLEGHSRETQYF.

CDR3 in DNA: TGTGCCAGCAGCTTCGGGGGTCACCAAGAGACCCAGTACTTC. As protein: CASSFGGHQETQYF. The V and J genes are TRBV7-9 and TRBJ2-5; perhaps TRBD2 as D (6 bases). The V gene lost 3 bases and the J gene lost 0 bases, with 8 bases spanning the gap. Germline V gene sequence: CDR1 SEHNR, CDR2 FQNEAQ (reference sequence). The CDR3 spans 14 residues.

The chain is built from TRBV9 and TRBJ1-5, with D possibly being TRBD1 (6 bases). CDR1 SGDLS and CDR2 YYNGEE come from the germline V gene. The V and J ends lost 2 bases and 9 bases respectively, with 24 bases between them. The CDR3 runs to 17 residues. The CDR3 protein is CASSVSRGGWVAPPQHF. CDR3 sequence (DNA): TGTGCCAGCAGCGTGTCTAGGGGGGGTTGGGTCGCACCGCCCCAGCATTTT.

The CDR3 sequence: CASSPGQGEQYF. The CDR3 nucleotides read TGTGCCAGCAGTCCTGGCCAAGGGGAGCAGTACTTC. The V call is TRBV2, the J call TRBJ2-7; D remains ambiguous. CDR3 length equals 12 residues. The germline V gene encodes CDR1 SNHLY and CDR2 FYNNEI. Trimming left V 5 bases short and J 7 bases short, with 12 bases between.

V and J are TRBV24-1 and TRBJ2-2; TRBD2 agrees at 13 bases. Germline loops: CDR1 KGHDR, CDR2 SFDVKD. The CDR3 runs to 17 residues. V lost 7 bases, J lost 7 bases, and 11 bases stayed unmatched. The CDR3 reads CATRTRTSGRAVGELFF. As DNA, the CDR3 is TGTGCCACCAGAACAAGAACTAGCGGGAGGGCGGTCGGGGAGCTGTTTTTT.

The chain recombines TRBV28 with TRBJ1-6; 10 bases agree with TRBD1. V lost 5 bases and J lost 7; bases outside the gene matches: 5. Germline assignment: CDR1 MDHEN and CDR2 SYDVKM. The CDR3 runs to 15 residues. The CDR3, as DNA: TGTGCCAGCAGTCACCCGGGACAGGGGAATTCACCCCTCCACTTT. Protein sequence: CASSHPGQGNSPLHF.

V gene TRBV30 combines with J gene TRBJ1-5; the D is unclear. This CDR3 has 15 amino acids. V lost 3 bases, J lost 0 bases, and 12 bases lay in between. Germline V CDR1 and CDR2: GTSNPN, SVGIG (reference sequence). CDR3 bases: TGTGCCTGGAGCTCGGCACTGTATAGCAATCAGCCCCAGCATTTT. This sequence encodes CAWSSALYSNQPQHF. Together with reference TRBV30 and TRBJ1-5, the CDR3 gives the full variable domain: SQTIHQWPATLVQPVGSPLSLECTVEGTSNPNLYWYRQAAGRGLQLLFYSVGIGQISSEVPQNLSASRPQDRQFILSSKKLLLSDSGFYLCAWSSALYSNQPQHFGDGTRLSIL.

The gene calls are TRBV7-8 and TRBJ2-7; the match to TRBD2 covers 10 bases. V trimming: 5 bases; J trimming: 5 bases; junction bases outside the gene matches: 18. Germline loops: CDR1 SGHVS, CDR2 FQNEAQ. The CDR3 is 18 amino acids. CDR3 nucleotides: TGTGCCAGCAGCGAACAAAGGGTTAGCGGGAGGATCACCAACGAGCAGTACTTC. This sequence encodes CASSEQRVSGRITNEQYF.

This rearrangement joins TRBV27 to TRBJ1-1; D not certain. CDR1 MNHEY and CDR2 SMNVEV come from the germline V gene (reference sequence). Trimming removed 7 bases from V and 6 bases from J, with 12 bases in between. This CDR3 comprises 12 residues. CDR3 in DNA: TGTGCCAGCATGGGGAACGTAGCTGAAGCTTTCTTT. This sequence encodes CASMGNVAEAFF.

The rearrangement uses TRBV5-1 and TRBJ1-5; unclear D gene. The CDR3 length is 15 residues. Trimming took off 2 bases at V and 2 bases at J, with 11 bases between the two ends. Per the germline V gene, CDR1 is SGHRS and CDR2 is YFSETQ. The chain's CDR3 is CASSFGVGGNQPQHF. CDR3 DNA sequence: TGCGCCAGCAGCTTTGGGGTGGGTGGCAATCAGCCCCAGCATTTT.

The genes are TRBV6-5 and TRBJ2-1, with TRBD2 matching over 10 bases. V lost 11 bases to trimming and J lost 9 bases; unmatched junction nucleotides: 13. Per the germline V gene, CDR1 is MNHEY and CDR2 is SVGAGI. The CDR3 spans 14 residues. CDR3 loop: CACTGASGSTEQFF. CDR3 coding DNA: TGTGCCTGCACGGGGGCTAGCGGGAGTACTGAGCAGTTCTTC.

V gene TRBV18 combines with J gene TRBJ1-1; no reliable D call. CDR3 length: 15 amino acids. Per germline, CDR1 KGHSH and CDR2 LQKENI. Deletions cut 2 bases from V and 1 base from J, with 11 bases between. CDR3 in DNA: TGTGCCAGCTCACCAAGGGAAGGAGAGAACACTGAAGCTTTCTTT. This translates into CASSPREGENTEAFF.

The rearrangement joins TRBV7-3 to TRBJ2-5, with TRBD1 matching 7 bases. Trimming at V came to 6 bases and at J to 4 bases, leaving 5 bases not matched to a gene. The CDR3 extends over 13 amino acids. Germline V CDR1 and CDR2: SGHTA, FQGTGA. Written as DNA, the CDR3 is TGTGCCAGCAGGTCACAGGGGAGAGAGACCCAGTACTTC. Translation gives CASRSQGRETQYF.

V gene TRBV19 combines with J gene TRBJ1-5; 7 bases agree with TRBD1. V was pared by 8 bases and J by 5 bases, with 9 bases of the junction left unmatched. In germline, CDR1 is LNHDA, CDR2 SQIVND (reference sequence). The CDR3 consists of 14 residues. CDR3 DNA sequence: TGTGCCAGTGAGATGGGACAGAATTATCAGCCCCAGCATTTT. This translates into CASEMGQNYQPQHF.

This clone has just one count. The chain uses TRBV4-1 and TRBJ2-7, with 13 positions matching TRBD2. Unmatched junction bases numbered 5, after V lost 0 bases and J lost 6 bases. The CDR3 covers 16 residues. CDR1 is MGHRA, CDR2 YSYEKL, per germline. CDR3 nucleotides: TGCGCCAGCAGCCAAGATCGGACTAGCGGGAGTGGCGAGCAGTACTTC. Encoded protein: CASSQDRTSGSGEQYF.